This TCR beta chain was recorded in a study of T cells expressing NK-cell markers. Study-level background: One of the eight sequenced donors was seronegative, whereas the other seven were HCMV-seropositive.

The CDR3 spans 16 residues. Per germline, CDR1 LGHNA and CDR2 YNFKEQ. TCRdb reprocessed the 5' RACE reads and stores each CDR3 protein as one record, lacking DNA. This listing includes 400,000 to 500,000 distinct CDR3 sequences. This rearrangement joins TRBV4-2 to TRBJ1-6. The TCR originated in a woman between 18 and 69 years old in good health. Sequences were obtained from blood T cells: a sorted CD56 or NKG2C T cell subset, CD4+ or CD8+ T cells, or bulk PBMC T cells (not recorded which). CDR3: CASSQDLGTLNSPLHF.